These T cell receptor beta chains were read from a single sample in a study of post-analysis software for immune sequencing data. TCRdb reprocessed the PCR reads via MiXCR and lists one record per CDR3 protein. The sample has fewer than 700,000 distinct CDR3 sequences, around 44% seen once. The sequenced sample consisted of blood. The receptor source for this set is a girl aged 10 to 17 with multiple sclerosis. Both conserved end residues are part of each CDR3. D genes are given only for firm matches. Expanded clones get a size class; other rows say once, few or many, or leave the size out.

d_gene,j_gene,v_gene,abundance,CDR3aa,CDR3nt
NA,TRBJ1-2,TRBV5-1,NA,CASSLDPFNYGHTF,TGCGCCAGCAGCTTGGATCCATTTAACTATGGCCACACCTTC
NA,TRBJ2-1,TRBV12-5,NA,CASGLAQSSYNEQFF,TGTGCTAGTGGTTTGGCTCAGAGCTCCTACAATGAGCAGTTCTTC
NA,TRBJ2-1,TRBV5-5,NA,CASSLEWGGEQFF,TGTGCCAGCAGCTTGGAGTGGGGAGGCGAGCAGTTCTTC
NA,TRBJ2-5,TRBV12-3/TRBV12-4,NA,CASGRSRAEQYF,TGTGCCAGCGGGAGGAGCAGGGCTGAGCAGTACTTC
NA,TRBJ2-1,TRBV12-3/TRBV12-4,few,CASSLQQGSYNEQFF,TGTGCCAGCAGCCTCCAACAGGGATCCTACAATGAGCAGTTCTTC
TRBD2,TRBJ2-7,TRBV4-2,NA,CASSHETSGVQEAQYF,TGTGCCAGCAGCCATGAGACTAGCGGCGTTCAAGAGGCCCAGTACTTC
NA,TRBJ2-3,TRBV20-1,NA,CSARSGIPKPYF,TGCAGTGCTAGGTCCGGGATCCCGAAACCGTATTTT
NA,TRBJ2-3,TRBV30,NA,CAWGTGNTQYF,TGTGCCTGGGGAACAGGGAATACGCAGTATTTT
NA,TRBJ1-4,TRBV29-1,few,CSAGTFSEKLFF,TGCAGCGCAGGGACGTTCTCTGAAAAACTGTTTTTT
TRBD1,TRBJ1-1,TRBV9,NA,CASSVAVSIGTGGIGTEAFF,TGTGCCAGCAGCGTAGCTGTTAGTATAGGGACAGGGGGAATCGGAACTGAAGCTTTCTTT
NA,TRBJ1-1,TRBV12-3/TRBV12-4,NA,CASRLTGGTEAFF,TGTGCCAGCAGGCTGACAGGCGGAACTGAAGCTTTCTTT
TRBD1,TRBJ1-6,TRBV7-9,NA,CASSTRDRGTYNSPLHF,TGTGCCAGCAGCACCCGGGACAGGGGAACCTATAATTCACCCCTCCACTTT
TRBD2,TRBJ2-5,TRBV7-2,NA,CASTPRAREDLYF,TGTGCCAGCACACCTCGTGCGCGGGAGGATCTGTACTTC
NA,TRBJ2-7,TRBV6-5,few,CASSYGSPEGYEQYF,TGTGCCAGCAGTTACGGGTCCCCGGAGGGTTACGAGCAGTACTTC
TRBD1,TRBJ2-1,TRBV7-9,NA,CASSTTGTGALNEQFF,TGTGCCAGCAGCACTACCGGGACAGGGGCCCTGAATGAGCAGTTCTTC
NA,TRBJ2-7,TRBV9,NA,CASSDRSGGAGEQYF,TGTGCCAGCAGCGATAGAAGTGGGGGGGCCGGCGAGCAGTACTTC
TRBD2,TRBJ2-1,TRBV7-9,NA,CASSPPLAGVYNEQFF,TGTGCCAGCAGCCCTCCCCTAGCGGGAGTCTACAATGAGCAGTTCTTC
NA,TRBJ1-2,TRBV20-1,few,CSARTARYGYTF,TGCAGTGCTCGGACGGCCCGCTATGGCTACACCTTC
NA,TRBJ1-1,TRBV4-1,NA,CASSQSGTLVDTEAFF,TGCGCCAGCAGCCAAAGTGGCACCCTGGTGGACACTGAAGCTTTCTTT
NA,TRBJ1-2,TRBV24-1,NA,CATSDLLGAGYTF,TGTGCCACCAGTGATTTGCTGGGGGCCGGCTACACCTTC
NA,TRBJ2-7,TRBV6-6,few,CASSYLPGEQYF,TGTGCCAGCAGTTACCTCCCGGGAGAGCAGTACTTC
NA,TRBJ2-6,TRBV20-1,NA,CSARGVGANVLTF,TGCAGTGCTAGAGGGGTTGGGGCCAACGTCCTGACTTTC
NA,TRBJ1-1,TRBV5-1,NA,CASSLKSGNTEAFF,TGCGCCAGCAGCTTGAAGTCAGGGAACACTGAAGCTTTCTTT
NA,TRBJ2-7,TRBV9,NA,CASSVHTSSYEQYF,TGTGCCAGCAGCGTACATACTAGCTCGTACGAGCAGTACTTC